These 31 T cell receptor beta chains were sequenced from one sample in a study of CD8 T cells in Susac syndrome. The authors reverse transcribed about 0.5 to 1 ug RNA with random hexamers. MiXCR was run by TCRdb on the immunoSEQ multiplex PCR reads, yielding one entry per CDR3 protein. The table records 90,000 to 150,000 distinct CDR3 sequences, over 90% of them present only once. The specimen was CD4+ T cells from PBMCs. The receptors were gathered from a human donor in good health.

V and J are TRBV7-9 and TRBJ2-7, with D perhaps matching TRBD2 (5 bases). The CDR3 spans 11 residues. Trimming shortened V by 8 bases and J by 3 bases, and 8 bases separated the two germline ends. From germline, CDR1 is SEHNR and CDR2 FQNEAQ (reference sequence). The CDR3, as DNA: TGTGCCAGCCAAGAGGGCTACGAGCAGTACTTC. It yields the protein CASQEGYEQYF.

The rearrangement joins TRBV3-1 to TRBJ2-2; the match to TRBD2 covers 12 bases. Germline CDR1 and CDR2: LGHDT and YNNKEL (reference sequence). CDR3 length equals 16 residues. Trimming at V came to 6 bases and at J to 3 bases, leaving 5 bases not matched to a gene. The CDR3 DNA is TGTGCCAGCAGTTATCTAGCGGGAGGGTACACCGGGGAGCTGTTTTTT. Its translation is CASSYLAGGYTGELFF.

This sequence joins TRBV7-2 and TRBJ2-3; TRBD2 agrees at 14 bases. The CDR3 runs 16 residues. V lost 3 bases and J lost 4; bases outside the gene matches: 3. Per germline, CDR1 SGHTA and CDR2 FQGNSA. The CDR3 spells CASSLGGLAGADTQYF. CDR3 in DNA: TGTGCCAGCAGCTTGGGGGGACTAGCGGGAGCAGATACGCAGTATTTT.

J is TRBJ1-1 and V is TRBV2; D gene ambiguous. CDR1 and CDR2 (germline): SNHLY, FYNNEI. The CDR3 is made up of 14 amino acids. The ends were cut back, 7 bases at V and 8 bases at J, with 20 bases in the middle. For the CDR3, the DNA is TGTGCCAGCACGTCTACTAGGGCCAGAGCGGAAGCTTTCTTT. The encoded protein is CASTSTRARAEAFF.

The chain carries TRBV14 and TRBJ2-5; D ambiguous. Germline V lookup: CDR1 SGHDN, CDR2 FVKESK. V was pared by 5 bases and J by 5 bases, with 30 bases between. This CDR3 is built from 19 residues. As DNA, the CDR3 is TGTGCCAGCAGCTTGAATGGGCAGACAACTCGACTTGACCGGGAGACCCAGTACTTC. Amino acid sequence: CASSLNGQTTRLDRETQYF.

V is TRBV20-1 and J is TRBJ2-1; tentative D call: TRBD2 (6 bases). Trimming took 7 bases from V and 2 from J, leaving 9 bases between them. Germline V gives CDR1 DFQATT, CDR2 SNEGSKA (reference sequence). The length of the CDR3 is 12 residues. The CDR3 bases are TGCAGTGAAGGGGAGGCCTACAATGAGCAGTTCTTC. This translates into CSEGEAYNEQFF.

The CDR3 DNA reads TGTGCCAGAAGCTTGGTTACAGAGAACACTGAAGCTTTCTTT. Its protein is CARSLVTENTEAFF. The chain links TRBV5-3 to TRBJ1-1, with D unclear. TRBV5-3 is an ORF; its function is uncertain. The CDR3 spans 14 residues. Trimming pared 0 bases from V and 1 base from J, leaving 7 bases between.

The V call is TRBV20-1, the J call TRBJ2-4; 7 bases fit TRBD2. Germline CDR1 DFQATT, CDR2 SNEGSKA (reference sequence). V shed 1 base and J 1 base; nucleotides not matched to a gene: 4. The CDR3 consists of 15 residues. The CDR3 protein is CSARARGVAKNIQYF. The CDR3 nucleotides read TGCAGTGCTAGAGCTCGGGGGGTGGCCAAAAACATTCAGTACTTC.

V is TRBV18 and J is TRBJ1-5; D perhaps matches TRBD1 (5 bases). Germline CDR1 KGHSH, CDR2 LQKENI. Trimming cost V 0 bases and J 5 bases, with 11 bases left between them. The CDR3 runs to 15 residues. The CDR3 DNA reads TGTGCCAGCTCACCACCAGCAGGGAACGATCAGCCCCAGCATTTT. Its protein is CASSPPAGNDQPQHF.

The V gene is TRBV6-1, the J gene TRBJ2-7; 7 nucleotides agree with TRBD2. V was pared by 7 bases and J by 3 bases, with 12 bases of the junction left unmatched. CDR3 size: 15 residues. The germline gives CDR1 MNHNS, CDR2 SASEGT. The CDR3 region is CASKREGPSYYEQYF. The CDR3 DNA follows: TGTGCCAGCAAGAGGGAGGGTCCTTCCTACTACGAGCAGTACTTC.

This chain connects TRBV20-1 to TRBJ2-5, with TRBD1 as a possible D gene (5 bases). The CDR3 is 14 amino acids. Germline V lookup: CDR1 DFQATT, CDR2 SNEGSKA (reference sequence). V lost 2 bases and J lost 4, with 14 bases in between. CDR3 nucleotides: TGCAGTGCTAGATCCCAGGGTACCTCAGAGACCCAGTACTTC. It translates to CSARSQGTSETQYF.

The chain links TRBV5-1 to TRBJ1-6, with 9 nucleotides matching TRBD1. Looked up from germline, CDR1 is SGHRS and CDR2 is YFSETQ. V trimming: 4 bases; J trimming: 10 bases; junction bases outside the gene matches: 6. The CDR3 has 14 amino acids. The CDR3 sequence is CASSAGQGRSPLHF. The CDR3 bases are TGCGCCAGCAGCGCCGGACAGGGGAGATCACCCCTCCACTTT.

The gene calls are TRBV2 and TRBJ2-1; 14 bases match TRBD2. Germline V lookup: CDR1 SNHLY, CDR2 FYNNEI. V shed 6 bases and J 11 bases; nucleotides not matched to a gene: 6. CDR3 length: 14 residues. This chain's CDR3 is CASRPGTSGGKQFF. Here the CDR3 DNA reads TGTGCCAGCAGACCCGGGACTAGCGGGGGAAAGCAGTTCTTC.

J is TRBJ1-2 and V is TRBV19, with D perhaps TRBD1 (5 bases). Trimming removed 7 bases at V and 8 bases at J, with 26 bases between. This CDR3 has 16 amino acids. Germline loops: CDR1 LNHDA, CDR2 SQIVND (reference sequence). The CDR3 region is CASIPGSPSNPDGYTF. The DNA of the CDR3 is TGTGCCAGTATCCCAGGGTCCCCATCCAACCCTGACGGCTACACCTTC.

This chain connects TRBV12-3 or TRBV12-4 to TRBJ1-2; possibly TRBD1 for D (6 bases). The CDR3 spans 12 residues. V lost 3 bases and J 8 bases, leaving 10 bases between the germline ends. This CDR3 reads CASSFTGWGYTF. The CDR3 DNA reads TGTGCCAGCAGTTTTACAGGGTGGGGCTACACCTTC.

This chain connects TRBV4-3 to TRBJ2-3; TRBD2 matches at 10 bases. After removal of 5 bases from V and 5 bases from J, the junction contained 10 bases not matched to a gene. The CDR3 is 16 amino acids. The germline CDR1 and CDR2 sequences are LGHNA and YSLEER. For the CDR3, the DNA is TGCGCCAGCAGCACCCGGACTAGCGGCCGGGTAGATACGCAGTATTTT. It translates to CASSTRTSGRVDTQYF.

The chain is built from TRBV18 and TRBJ1-1; D not certain. The CDR3 is 13 amino acids. Trimming pared 1 base from V and 7 bases from J, leaving 10 bases between. Germline CDR1 is KGHSH and CDR2 is LQKENI. In DNA, the CDR3 is TGTGCCAGCTCACCACGGTTGACGGATGAAGCTTTCTTT. It is translated as CASSPRLTDEAFF.

The chain links TRBV6-2 or TRBV6-3 to TRBJ2-7; TRBD2 matches at 7 bases. The CDR3 covers 15 residues. Looked up from germline, CDR1 is MNHEY and CDR2 is SVGEGT. After removal of 5 bases from V and 3 bases from J, the junction contained 10 bases not matched to a gene. CDR3 nucleotide sequence: TGTGCCAGCAGTCGACCCGGGACGGGAGGCTACGAGCAGTACTTC. It is translated as CASSRPGTGGYEQYF.

V gene TRBV3-1 combines with J gene TRBJ2-5; 8 bases align to TRBD2. V was clipped by 2 bases and J by 5 bases; unmatched bases: 13. Germline CDR1 reads LGHDT; CDR2 reads YNNKEL (reference sequence). The CDR3 extends over 17 amino acids. The CDR3 nucleotides read TGTGCCAGCAGCCAATATGTTAGCGGGACTGCAGGGGAGACCCAGTACTTC. This gives the protein CASSQYVSGTAGETQYF.

The chain recombines TRBV9 with TRBJ1-1; TRBD1 aligns across 7 bases. This CDR3 is built from 13 residues. Trimming at V came to 4 bases and at J to 1 base, leaving 1 base not matched to a gene. Per the germline V gene, CDR1 is SGDLS and CDR2 is YYNGEE. CDR3 region: CASSRQGNTEAFF. CDR3 sequence (DNA): TGTGCCAGCAGCCGACAGGGGAACACTGAAGCTTTCTTT. Combining the CDR3 with reference TRBV9 and TRBJ1-1 gives the whole variable domain DSGVTQTPKHLITATGQRVTLRCSPRSGDLSVYWYQQSLDQGLQFLIQYYNGEERAKGNILERFSAQQFPDLHSELNLSSLELGDSALYFCASSRQGNTEAFFGQGTRLTVV.

This chain joins TRBV20-1 and TRBJ2-7, with TRBD1 identical over 9 bases. From germline, CDR1 is DFQATT and CDR2 SNEGSKA (reference sequence). The J segment lost 2 bases and the V segment lost 4 bases, leaving 9 bases of the junction unmatched. CDR3 length: 15 residues. CDR3 sequence (DNA): TGCAGTGCTAATAACCGGGACAGGGAACCCTACGAGCAGTACTTC. It encodes CSANNRDREPYEQYF.

The CDR3 coding sequence is TGTGCCAGCACCCGAGACAGGGGGAACACTGAAGCTTTCTTT. This encodes CASTRDRGNTEAFF. The rearrangement links TRBV6-2 or TRBV6-3 to TRBJ1-1; 8 bases fit TRBD1. V was clipped by 7 bases and J by 1 base; unmatched bases: 5. The length of the CDR3 is 14 residues. Germline assignment: CDR1 MNHEY and CDR2 SVGEGT.

This clonotype has only one observation. The chain combines TRBV12-3 or TRBV12-4 with TRBJ2-3, with a possible D match to TRBD2 (6 bases). The CDR3 runs to 13 residues. Trimming cost V 8 bases and J 3 bases, with 12 bases left between them. The CDR3 DNA reads TGTGCCAGCCATGGGGGGTTAACAGATACGCAGTATTTT. Its translation: CASHGGLTDTQYF.

The chain recombines TRBV27 with TRBJ1-2; TRBD1 matches at 7 bases. V dropped 5 bases and J dropped 2; count of bases not matched to a gene: 8. Germline assignment: CDR1 MNHEY and CDR2 SMNVEV (reference sequence). CDR3 length: 15 amino acids. The CDR3 reads CASSPTGTANYGYTF. For the CDR3, the DNA is TGTGCCAGCAGTCCCACCGGGACAGCGAACTATGGCTACACCTTC.

The rearrangement joins TRBV12-3 or TRBV12-4 to TRBJ2-2; the match to TRBD2 covers 7 bases. With V trimmed by 6 bases and J by 1 base, 2 bases remained unmatched. The CDR3 covers 14 residues. Here the CDR3 reads CASRSSGNTGELFF. The CDR3 DNA follows: TGTGCCAGCAGATCTAGCGGGAACACCGGGGAGCTGTTTTTT.

This clonotype was found once. The junction departs from the called germline gene at one end, perhaps through a read error. CDR3 residues: CASSFSGAGPVF. The CDR3 region has the DNA TGTGCCAGCAGTTTTTCGGGAGCGGGGCCTGTCTTC. The V call is TRBV12-3 or TRBV12-4, the J call TRBJ2-7; 7 positions agree with TRBD2. This CDR3 is 12 amino acids long.

The rearrangement joins TRBV5-1 to TRBJ1-1, with 12 bases that match TRBD1. Losses at the gene ends were 2 bases for V and 1 base for J; bases not matched to a gene: 3. The CDR3 runs to 16 residues. The germline gives CDR1 SGHRS, CDR2 YFSETQ. CDR3 in DNA: TGCGCCAGCAGCTTCGGGACAGGGGGCCGGAACACTGAAGCTTTCTTT. Its protein product is CASSFGTGGRNTEAFF.

The rearrangement joins TRBV20-1 to TRBJ2-3, with TRBD1 identical over 9 bases. From germline, CDR1 is DFQATT and CDR2 SNEGSKA (reference sequence). This CDR3 spans 14 amino acids. Germline trimming cut 4 bases from V and 3 bases from J; bases unmatched to any gene: 5. Here the CDR3 DNA reads TGCAGTGCTATCCCAGGGACAGGGACAGATACGCAGTATTTT. Translating it yields CSAIPGTGTDTQYF.

The CDR3 coding sequence is TGTGCCAGCAGTTTACAGGGGGCGAATGGCTACACCTTC. Protein sequence: CASSLQGANGYTF. This sequence joins TRBV12-3 or TRBV12-4 and TRBJ1-2; 8 positions match TRBD1. The junction had 2 bases not matched to a gene; V was cut back by 2 bases and J by 6 bases. This CDR3 has 13 residues.

The chain is built from TRBV27 and TRBJ2-7; D call uncertain. CDR1 and CDR2 from the germline V gene are MNHEY and SMNVEV (reference sequence). The CDR3 runs to 13 residues. V lost 4 bases and J 3 bases, leaving 10 bases between the germline ends. The CDR3 sequence: CASSYNRRYEQYF. In DNA form, the CDR3 reads TGTGCCAGCAGTTATAACAGACGCTACGAGCAGTACTTC.

The chain combines TRBV2 with TRBJ2-1; tentatively, D is TRBD2 (5 bases). The CDR3 is 18 amino acids. CDR1 and CDR2 from the germline V gene are SNHLY and FYNNEI. The germline V and J ends were trimmed by 6 bases and 0 bases, with 21 bases remaining between them. CDR3 in DNA: TGTGCCAGCAGCTACCTCGAGCGCGAGGGTATCTCCTACAATGAGCAGTTCTTC. Translation gives CASSYLEREGISYNEQFF.